The source of this TCR beta chain is a study of T-cell reconstitution after alpha-beta-depleted transplantation in children listed by TCRdb under 2016. General notes on the study: Using TCR repertoire profiling, the study followed T-cell immune reconstitution in a quantitative way in children after TCRalphabeta/CD19-depleted allogeneic hematopoietic cell transplantation. Overall study results and their limits: In some patients, the high TCRbeta diversity seen at day 60 was put down to recipient T cells and intrathymic progenitors that had survived conditioning. Apparently early alphabetaT-cell count recovery about two months after transplant reportedly relied on only several hundred rapidly expanded clones derived from non-depleted graft cells. Over the following months the frequencies of hyperexpanded clones went down, and after one year T-cell counts and TCRbeta diversity were mostly credited to newly produced T cells.

The count of this clonotype is one. Its antigen remains undetermined. Base qualities are not recorded, but no much larger clone differs from it by a single base. Taken from the germline V gene, the CDR1 and CDR2 loops are SQVTM and ANQGSEA. From the cysteine through the phenylalanine, the CDR3 covers 14 amino acids. CDR3 DNA only is kept here, 42 bases in frame from base 1. Trimming takes 3 bases off V and 4 bases off J; junction bases not matched to a gene: 6. The sample's treatment or condition label, in plain terms: allogeneic hematopoietic cell transplantation with graft depleted of TCRalphabeta T cells and CD19 B cells. The transplant recipients were children given TCRalphabeta/CD19-depleted allogeneic hematopoietic cell grafts. Library preparation used PCR. These reads were obtained on an Illumina HiSeq 2500. To normalize quantification of the TCRbeta repertoire, the TCR libraries were built with molecular barcoding that relied on unique molecular identifiers. TCRdb applied fastp at Q25 and MiXCR to the public reads, then kept only in-frame beta chains. Every CDR3 protein is listed once, alongside the most common genes and DNA of its rows. The sample yields almost 600,000 distinct CDR3 sequences; over 20% were counted once. The ten largest clones represent under 45% of the sample.

The rearranged segments are TRBV29-1 and TRBJ2-5, with 9 bases in between that match TRBD1. Source: PBMCs, taken before TCRalphabeta/CD19-depleted stem cell transplant. This TCR was recovered from a boy less than two years old with Wiskott-Aldrich syndrome, due to receive a stem cell transplant. The CDR3 protein sequence reads: CSVENTGGRETQYF. The DNA sequence follows: TGCAGCGTTGAGAATACAGGGGGCCGAGAGACCCAGTACTTC.